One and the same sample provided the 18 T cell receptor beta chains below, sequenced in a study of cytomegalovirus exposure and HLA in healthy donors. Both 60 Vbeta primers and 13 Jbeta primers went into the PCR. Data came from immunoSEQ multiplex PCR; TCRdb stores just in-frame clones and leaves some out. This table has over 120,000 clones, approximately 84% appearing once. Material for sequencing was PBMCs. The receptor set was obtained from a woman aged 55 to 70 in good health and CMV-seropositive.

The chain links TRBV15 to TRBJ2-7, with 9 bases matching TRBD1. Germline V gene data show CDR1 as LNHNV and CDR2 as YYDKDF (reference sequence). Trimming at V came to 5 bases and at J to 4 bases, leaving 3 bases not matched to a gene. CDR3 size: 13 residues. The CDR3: CATSRDREYEQYF. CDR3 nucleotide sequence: TGTGCCACCAGCCGGGACAGGGAATACGAGCAGTACTTC. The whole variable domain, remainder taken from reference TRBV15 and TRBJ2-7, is DAMVIQNPRYQVTQFGKPVTLSCSQTLNHNVMYWYQQKSSQAPKLLFHYYDKDFNNEADTPDNFQSRRPNTSFCFLDIRSPGLGDTAMYLCATSRDREYEQYFGPGTRLTVT.

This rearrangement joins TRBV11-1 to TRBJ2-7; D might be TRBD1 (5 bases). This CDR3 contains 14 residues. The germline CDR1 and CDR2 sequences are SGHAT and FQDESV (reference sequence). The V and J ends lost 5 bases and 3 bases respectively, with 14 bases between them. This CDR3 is CASSLRQGLYEQYF. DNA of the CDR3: TGTGCCAGCAGCCTCCGGCAGGGTCTCTACGAGCAGTACTTC.

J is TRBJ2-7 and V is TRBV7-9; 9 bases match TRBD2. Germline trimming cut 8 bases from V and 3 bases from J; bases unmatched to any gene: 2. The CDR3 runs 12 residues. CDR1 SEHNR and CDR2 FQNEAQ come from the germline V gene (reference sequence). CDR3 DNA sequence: TGTGCCAGCGGACTAGCGCGCTACGAGCAGTACTTC. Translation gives CASGLARYEQYF.

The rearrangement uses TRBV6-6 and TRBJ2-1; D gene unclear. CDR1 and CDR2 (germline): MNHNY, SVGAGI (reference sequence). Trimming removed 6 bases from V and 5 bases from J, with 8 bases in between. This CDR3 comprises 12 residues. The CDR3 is CASSFNNNEQFF. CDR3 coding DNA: TGTGCCAGCAGCTTTAACAACAATGAGCAGTTCTTC.

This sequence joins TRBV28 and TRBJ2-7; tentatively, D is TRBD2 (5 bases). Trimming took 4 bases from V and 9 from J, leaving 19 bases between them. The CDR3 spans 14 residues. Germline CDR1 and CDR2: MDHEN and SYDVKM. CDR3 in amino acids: CASSSDSAAPGQYF. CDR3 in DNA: TGTGCCAGCAGTTCCGATAGCGCGGCCCCGGGGCAGTACTTC.

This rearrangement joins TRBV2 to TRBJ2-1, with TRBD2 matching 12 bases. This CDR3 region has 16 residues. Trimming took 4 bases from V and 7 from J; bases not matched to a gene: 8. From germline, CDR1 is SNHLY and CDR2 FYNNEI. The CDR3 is CASSAIPGTSGNEQFF. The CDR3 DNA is TGTGCCAGCAGTGCTATCCCCGGGACTAGCGGGAATGAGCAGTTCTTC.

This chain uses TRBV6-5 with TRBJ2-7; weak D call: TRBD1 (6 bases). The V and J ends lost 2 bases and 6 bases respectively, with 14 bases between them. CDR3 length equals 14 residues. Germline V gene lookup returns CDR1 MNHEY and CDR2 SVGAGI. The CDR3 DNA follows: TGTGCCAGCAGTTACAGGGGGAGCAACCTCGAGCAGTACTTC. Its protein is CASSYRGSNLEQYF.

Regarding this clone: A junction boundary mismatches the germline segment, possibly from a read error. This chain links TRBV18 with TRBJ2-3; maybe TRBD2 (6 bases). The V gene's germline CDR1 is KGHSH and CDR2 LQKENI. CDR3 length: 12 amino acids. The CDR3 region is CASSSPLAQQYF. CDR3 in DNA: TGTGCCAGCTCATCACCACTAGCACAGCAGTATTTT.

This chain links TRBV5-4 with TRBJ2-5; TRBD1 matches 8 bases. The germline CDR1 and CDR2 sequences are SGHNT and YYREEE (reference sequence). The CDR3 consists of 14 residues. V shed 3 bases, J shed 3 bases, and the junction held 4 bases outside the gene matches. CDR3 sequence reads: CASSSGGAEETQYF. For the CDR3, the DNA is TGTGCCAGCAGCTCAGGGGGCGCGGAAGAGACCCAGTACTTC.

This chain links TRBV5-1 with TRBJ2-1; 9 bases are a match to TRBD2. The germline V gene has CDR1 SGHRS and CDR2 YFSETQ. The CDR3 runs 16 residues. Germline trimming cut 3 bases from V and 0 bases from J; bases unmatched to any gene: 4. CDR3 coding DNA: TGCGCCAGCAGCTCGACTAGCGGTAGCTCCTACAATGAGCAGTTCTTC. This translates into CASSSTSGSSYNEQFF.

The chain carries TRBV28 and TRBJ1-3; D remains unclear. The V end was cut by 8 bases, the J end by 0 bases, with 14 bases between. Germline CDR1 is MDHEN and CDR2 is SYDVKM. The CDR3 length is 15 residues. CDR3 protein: CASGNGVVSGNTIYF. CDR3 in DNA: TGTGCCAGCGGTAACGGGGTGGTCTCTGGAAACACCATATATTTT.

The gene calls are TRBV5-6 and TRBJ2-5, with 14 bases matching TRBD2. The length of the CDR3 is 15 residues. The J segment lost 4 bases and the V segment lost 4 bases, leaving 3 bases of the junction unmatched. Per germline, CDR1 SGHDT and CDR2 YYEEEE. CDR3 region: CASSMGLAGVETQYF. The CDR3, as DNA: TGTGCCAGCAGCATGGGACTAGCGGGAGTAGAGACCCAGTACTTC.

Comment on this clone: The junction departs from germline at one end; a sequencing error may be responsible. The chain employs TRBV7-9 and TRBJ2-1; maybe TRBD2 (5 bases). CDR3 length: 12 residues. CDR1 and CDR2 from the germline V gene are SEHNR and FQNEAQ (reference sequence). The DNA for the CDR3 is TGTTCCAGCAGAGCAACTAGCAATGAGCAGTTCTTC. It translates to CSSRATSNEQFF. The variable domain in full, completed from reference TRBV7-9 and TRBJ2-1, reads DTGVSQNPRHKITKRGQNVTFRCDPISEHNRLYWYRQTLGQGPEFLTYFQNEAQLEKSRLLSDRFSAERPKGSFSTLEIQRTEQGDSAMYLCSSRATSNEQFFGPGTRLTVL.

DNA of the CDR3: TGCGCCAGCAGCCAAGATCGCTCAGGGAGGCGCGGTGGCTACACCTTC. Translation: CASSQDRSGRRGGYTF. The V call is TRBV4-3, the J call TRBJ1-2; D possibly corresponds to TRBD1 (5 bases). This CDR3 has 16 residues. V shed 0 bases and J shed 7 bases, with 18 bases lying between them. Germline loops: CDR1 LGHNA, CDR2 YSLEER.

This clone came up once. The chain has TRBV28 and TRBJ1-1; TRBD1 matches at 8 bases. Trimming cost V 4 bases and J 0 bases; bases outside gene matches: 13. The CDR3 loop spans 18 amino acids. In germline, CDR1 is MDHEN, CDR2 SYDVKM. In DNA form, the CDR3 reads TGTGCCAGCAGTTCCCCCCTGCGCCAGGGGGCCCTGAACACTGAAGCTTTCTTT. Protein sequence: CASSSPLRQGALNTEAFF.

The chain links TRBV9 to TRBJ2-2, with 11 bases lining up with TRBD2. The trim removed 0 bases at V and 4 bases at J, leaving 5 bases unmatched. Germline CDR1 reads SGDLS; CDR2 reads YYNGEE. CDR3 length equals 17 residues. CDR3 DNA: TGTGCCAGCAGCGTAGGGCTAGCGGGAGGCTCCACCGGGGAGCTGTTTTTT. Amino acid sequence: CASSVGLAGGSTGELFF.

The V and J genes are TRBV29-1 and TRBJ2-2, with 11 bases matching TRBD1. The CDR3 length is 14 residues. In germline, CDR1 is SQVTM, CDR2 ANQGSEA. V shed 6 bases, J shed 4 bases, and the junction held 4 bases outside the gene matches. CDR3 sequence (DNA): TGCAGCGTGGACAGGGGGCGAGCCACCGGGGAGCTGTTTTTT. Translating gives CSVDRGRATGELFF.

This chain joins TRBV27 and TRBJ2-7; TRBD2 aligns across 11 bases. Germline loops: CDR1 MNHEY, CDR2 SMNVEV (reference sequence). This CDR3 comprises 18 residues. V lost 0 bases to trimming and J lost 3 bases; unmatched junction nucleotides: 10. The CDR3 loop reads CASSLSPLAGGPYYEQYF. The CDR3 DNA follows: TGTGCCAGCAGTTTATCTCCCTTAGCGGGAGGGCCCTACTACGAGCAGTACTTC.